The 9 T cell receptor beta chains given below trace back to one sample, sequenced in a study of post-analysis software for immune sequencing data. Study results and limitations: Among roughly five TRBV segments more frequent in patients than controls were TRBV5-6, TRBV5-1 and TRBV20-1.

No antigen has been assigned to these receptors. cDNA libraries for TCR beta contained unique molecular identifiers. From the PCR reads, TCRdb called clonotypes with MiXCR, one entry per CDR3 protein. The data contain approximately 730,000 distinct CDR3 sequences, roughly 27% of them singletons. Sequences were obtained from blood. These receptors were obtained from a girl aged 5-17 years with multiple sclerosis.

This chain connects TRBV20-1 to TRBJ2-7; 15 nucleotides agree with TRBD2. The J call may be in error: the DNA end matches TRBJ2-5 better. The CDR3 has 19 amino acids. Germline CDR1 and CDR2: DFQATT and SNEGSKA (reference sequence). The CDR3 DNA reads TGCAGTGCTAGAAGGACACTCGGACTAGCGGGAGGGCCGGGGGAGACCCAGTACTTC. Translated: CSARRTLGLAGGPGETQYF.

This sequence joins TRBV24-1 and TRBJ2-5; 8 bases agree with TRBD2. Germline CDR1 KGHDR, CDR2 SFDVKD. The CDR3 length is 18 residues. Losses at the gene ends were 4 bases for V and 0 bases for J; bases not matched to a gene: 12. The CDR3 sequence: CATSDPGASGLYQETQYF. The CDR3 DNA is TGTGCCACCAGTGACCCCGGCGCTAGCGGGTTGTACCAAGAGACCCAGTACTTC.

The table lists this clonotype with many counts. This chain connects TRBV3-1 to TRBJ2-5; no reliable D call. CDR1 and CDR2 (germline): LGHDT, YNNKEL (reference sequence). Trimming took 0 bases from V and 2 from J, leaving 7 bases between them. The CDR3 has 14 residues. The CDR3 sequence: CASSQDWAQETQYF. The CDR3 bases are TGTGCCAGCAGCCAAGATTGGGCTCAAGAGACCCAGTACTTC.

The chain is built from TRBV15 and TRBJ2-1; the match to TRBD2 covers 12 bases. CDR3 length: 16 residues. Germline CDR1 LNHNV, CDR2 YYDKDF (reference sequence). Germline trimming cut 0 bases from V and 7 bases from J; bases unmatched to any gene: 4. CDR3: CATSRERTSGMNEQFF. CDR3 coding DNA: TGTGCCACCAGCAGAGAACGGACTAGCGGGATGAATGAGCAGTTCTTC.

The rearrangement uses TRBV4-3 and TRBJ2-1; D remains unclear. V lost 0 bases to trimming and J lost 10 bases, with 10 bases between them. The germline gives CDR1 LGHNA, CDR2 YSLEER. The CDR3 loop spans 13 amino acids. The CDR3 sequence is CASSQDASYEQFF. CDR3 nucleotides: TGCGCCAGCAGCCAAGATGCATCCTACGAGCAGTTCTTC.

This clonotype showed up just a few times. The chain employs TRBV2 and TRBJ2-7; D gene ambiguous. V was clipped by 4 bases and J by 7 bases, with 11 bases between them. Germline V gives CDR1 SNHLY, CDR2 FYNNEI. The CDR3 contains 12 residues. The CDR3 is CASSGANREQYF. DNA of the CDR3: TGTGCCAGCAGTGGAGCGAATCGAGAGCAGTACTTC.

The chain is built from TRBV6-5 and TRBJ2-5; maybe TRBD1 (6 bases). V lost 6 bases to trimming and J lost 4 bases, with 15 bases between them. CDR1 and CDR2 (germline): MNHEY, SVGAGI. The length of the CDR3 is 14 residues. CDR3: CASRSRQVGETQYF. The DNA of the CDR3 is TGTGCCAGCAGAAGCCGACAGGTTGGAGAGACCCAGTACTTC.

The chain couples TRBV12-3 or TRBV12-4 to TRBJ2-1; perhaps TRBD1 as D (7 bases). Trimming cost V 8 bases and J 8 bases, with 22 bases left between them. The CDR3 is 15 residues long. For the CDR3, the DNA is TGTGCCAGCCGCTACCTGGCAGGGGGGAAGGATGAGCAGTTCTTC. This codes for CASRYLAGGKDEQFF.

This chain's CDR3 is CSATKLAGGDNEQFF. The CDR3 DNA follows: TGCAGTGCTACCAAACTAGCGGGAGGGGACAATGAGCAGTTCTTC. V is TRBV20-1 and J is TRBJ2-1, with 13 positions matching TRBD2. The CDR3 has 15 residues. V gave up 4 bases and J gave up 5 bases; unmatched junction bases: 5. Germline CDR1 DFQATT, CDR2 SNEGSKA (reference sequence).